This TCR beta chain was identified in a study of blood T cell repertoires in COVID-19. Study information: Whether acute or convalescent, the COVID-19 samples came from the United States, Italy and Spain. In each case, the material was cDNA or gDNA derived from T cells, B-cell-depleted T cells, or PBMCs.

Among Cohort 3 donors, those recovered had two negative PCRs, clearance, or symptom resolution. This clone occurred a few times. The data were produced by immunoSEQ multiplex PCR, yet TCRdb's version contains in-frame clones alone and is incomplete. The sample records 230,000 or so clones, about 87% being singletons. The receptor comes from a woman aged 25 to 39 who had recovered from COVID-19. The sample taken for sequencing was PBMCs or T cells enriched from blood (not recorded which).

The CDR3 here is CASSLNHAEREQYF. The CDR3 DNA reads TGCGCCAGCAGCCTAAATCACGCGGAACGCGAGCAGTACTTC. The chain has TRBV4-3 and TRBJ2-7; D uncertain. Germline loops: CDR1 LGHNA, CDR2 YSLEER. This CDR3 is 14 amino acids long. Between the trimmed V and J ends, which lost 4 bases and 6 bases, there was a span of 16 bases.